This T cell receptor (beta chain) was captured in a study of blood T cell repertoires in COVID-19. Whole-study context: Some COVID-19 samples were acute and others convalescent; all came from the United States, Italy and Spain. In each case, the material was cDNA or gDNA derived from T cells, B-cell-depleted T cells, or PBMCs.

The trim removed 5 bases at V and 0 bases at J, leaving 3 bases unmatched. The CDR3 is 14 residues long. Germline V lookup: CDR1 SEHNR, CDR2 FQNEAQ (reference sequence). Per the original methods: The assay estimated nucleated cells by amplifying reference gene primers. Repertoires were generated with immunoSEQ multiplex PCR, while TCRdb's copy carries only in-frame clones and drops some. V and J calls and clone size come straight from that table; D and trimming were deduced from the DNA. This sample carries 30,000 to 40,000 clones, over 90% of them seen once, and the ten largest clones take approximately 0.9%.

The chain employs TRBV7-9 and TRBJ1-1; TRBD1 aligns across 7 bases. The sequenced material came from peripheral blood. This TCR was sampled from a male donor with active COVID-19. The CDR3 region is CASSLTGMNTEAFF. CDR3 DNA sequence: TGTGCCAGCAGCCTGACAGGGATGAACACTGAAGCTTTCTTT.